The rows below give T cell receptor beta chains drawn from one sample of a study of T cells in Graves' hyperthyroidism and ophthalmopathy. MiXCR, applied by TCRdb to the multiplex PCR reads, yields one record per CDR3 protein. The sample holds approximately 400,000 distinct CDR3 sequences, roughly 18% seen once. Material: blood. Every receptor here comes from a man aged 18-30 years with Graves' ophthalmopathy. Each CDR3 is given with its conserved first and last residue. The D gene is left open where the match is weak. Where a row states a size, it is once, few, many or the class of an expanded clone; other rows omit it.

J | V | size | D | CDR3 | DNA
TRBJ1-1 | TRBV20-1 | many | . | CSARRGVDVTEAFF | TGCAGTGCCCGTCGGGGGGTGGACGTCACTGAAGCTTTCTTT
TRBJ2-3 | TRBV5-6 | many | . | CASSLGTYTQYF | TGTGCCAGCAGCTTAGGAACCTATACGCAGTATTTT
TRBJ2-3 | TRBV11-1 | few | . | CASSPWATTDTQYF | TGTGCCAGCAGCCCGTGGGCCACCACAGATACGCAGTATTTT
TRBJ2-3 | TRBV24-1 | many | TRBD2 | CATSDLTSGSTDTQYF | TGTGCCACCAGTGATTTGACTAGCGGGAGCACAGATACGCAGTATTTT
TRBJ1-1 | TRBV7-9 | many | . | CASSLPTGFGNTEAFF | TGTGCCAGCAGCTTACCCACAGGGTTCGGCAACACTGAAGCTTTCTTT
TRBJ1-1 | TRBV20-1 | many | . | CSARWTENTEAFF | TGCAGTGCTAGGTGGACAGAGAACACTGAAGCTTTCTTT
TRBJ2-3 | TRBV5-1 | many | . | CASRGLGHLTDTQYF | TGCGCCAGCCGCGGGCTAGGACACCTCACAGATACGCAGTATTTT
TRBJ1-1 | TRBV5-1 | many | . | CASRLDAEAFF | TGCGCCAGCAGACTCGACGCTGAAGCTTTCTTT
TRBJ1-2 | TRBV5-1 | many | . | CASSSRALPDGYTF | TGCGCCAGCAGCTCAAGGGCCCTTCCGGATGGCTACACCTTC
TRBJ2-6 | TRBV19 | . | TRBD1 | CASSISRDSLSGANVLTF | TGTGCCAGTAGTATCTCCCGGGACAGCCTCTCTGGGGCCAACGTCCTGACTTTC
TRBJ2-5 | TRBV12-5 | few | . | CASGLQETQYF | TGTGCTAGTGGTCTCCAAGAGACCCAGTACTTC
TRBJ2-1 | TRBV28 | once | TRBD1 | CASRGQGDNEQFF | TGTGCCAGCAGGGGACAGGGGGACAATGAGCAGTTCTTC
TRBJ2-7 | TRBV2 | many | TRBD2 | CASRKNSGGSYEQYF | TGTGCCAGCAGGAAGAATAGCGGGGGCTCCTACGAGCAGTACTTC
TRBJ2-3 | TRBV20-1 | many | TRBD1 | CSARPMTGATDTQYF | TGCAGTGCTAGACCTATGACAGGGGCCACAGATACGCAGTATTTT
TRBJ2-3 | TRBV5-1 | . | TRBD2 | CASSGGLAGGHTDTQYF | TGCGCCAGCAGCGGAGGACTAGCGGGGGGCCACACAGATACGCAGTATTTT
TRBJ2-7 | TRBV7-9 | many | . | CASSSDTEAYEQYF | TGTGCCAGCAGCTCGGACACGGAGGCCTACGAGCAGTACTTC
TRBJ1-4 | TRBV9 | few | . | CASSVGGVGEKLFF | TGTGCCAGCAGCGTAGGAGGAGTCGGTGAAAAACTGTTTTTT
TRBJ1-2 | TRBV4-2 | . | . | CASSPRQLLGGYGYTF | TGTGCCAGCAGCCCCCGACAGCTCCTTGGAGGGTATGGCTACACCTTC
TRBJ1-4 | TRBV5-1 | many | TRBD1 | CASSLLGQGLEKLFF | TGCGCCAGCAGCTTGTTGGGACAGGGTTTGGAAAAACTGTTTTTT
TRBJ2-5 | TRBV2 | . | TRBD2 | CASSFSGVQETQYF | TGTGCCAGCAGTTTTAGCGGGGTCCAAGAGACCCAGTACTTC